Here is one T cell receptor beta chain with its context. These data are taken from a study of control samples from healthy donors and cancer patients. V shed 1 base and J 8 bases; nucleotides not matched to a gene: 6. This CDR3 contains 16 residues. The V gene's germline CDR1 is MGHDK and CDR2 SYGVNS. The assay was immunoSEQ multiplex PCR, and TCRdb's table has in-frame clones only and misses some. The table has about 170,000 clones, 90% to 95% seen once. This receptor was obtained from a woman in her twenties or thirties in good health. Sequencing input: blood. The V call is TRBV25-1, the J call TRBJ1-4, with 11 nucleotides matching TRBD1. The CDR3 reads CASSESTGTGGEKLFF. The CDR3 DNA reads TGTGCCAGCAGTGAATCTACCGGGACAGGGGGGGAAAAACTGTTTTTT.